Listed below are T cell receptor beta chains from one sample, sequenced in a study of T cell responses to AZD1222 COVID-19 vaccine. Assay: immunoSEQ multiplex PCR; the TCRdb copy retains only in-frame clones and omits some. The sample contains some 130,000 clones, 65% to 90% of which appear only once. The input for sequencing was peripheral blood, taken on day 0 of AZD1222 vaccination. Every receptor here comes from an adult in good health. Each CDR3 is given with its conserved first and last residue. Each record gives: CDR3 protein, CDR3 DNA, J gene, clone size, D gene, V gene. D genes are given only for firm matches. Clone size is stated in some rows and not others, as once, few, many or a class when expanded.

cdr3_aa: CASSRQGVVEKLFF
cdr3_nt: TGTGCCAGCAGCCGACAGGGGGTGGTTGAAAAACTGTTTTTT
j_call: TRBJ1-4
clone_size: once
d_call: TRBD1
v_call: TRBV6-5

cdr3_aa: CASSEVAGSEDTQYF
cdr3_nt: TGTGCCAGCAGTGAAGTAGCGGGCTCGGAAGATACGCAGTATTTT
j_call: TRBJ2-3
clone_size: -
d_call: TRBD2
v_call: TRBV6-1

cdr3_aa: CAWRLTIYGYTF
cdr3_nt: TGTGCCTGGCGCCTGACGATCTATGGCTACACCTTC
j_call: TRBJ1-2
clone_size: -
d_call: -
v_call: TRBV30

cdr3_aa: CASSLGGRQSYNEQFF
cdr3_nt: TGTGCCAGCAGCTTGGGGGGCCGTCAGTCCTACAATGAGCAGTTCTTC
j_call: TRBJ2-1
clone_size: -
d_call: -
v_call: TRBV5-4

cdr3_aa: CASSLRVWFNQPQHF
cdr3_nt: TGTGCCAGCAGTTTAAGGGTTTGGTTCAATCAGCCCCAGCATTTT
j_call: TRBJ1-5
clone_size: -
d_call: -
v_call: TRBV28

cdr3_aa: CASSDPGAGNTIYF
cdr3_nt: TGTGCCAGCAGCGACCCAGGGGCTGGAAACACCATATATTTT
j_call: TRBJ1-3
clone_size: -
d_call: -
v_call: TRBV9

cdr3_aa: CASSFSQGDAFF
cdr3_nt: TGTGCCAGCAGCTTTTCACAGGGGGACGCTTTCTTT
j_call: TRBJ1-1
clone_size: once
d_call: TRBD1
v_call: TRBV7-9

cdr3_aa: CASSLVSAAGYTF
cdr3_nt: TGTGCCAGCAGCTTAGTATCGGCGGCAGGCTACACCTTC
j_call: TRBJ1-2
clone_size: -
d_call: -
v_call: TRBV5-5

cdr3_aa: CASRGPYEQYF
cdr3_nt: TGTGCCAGCAGGGGCCCCTACGAGCAGTACTTC
j_call: TRBJ2-7
clone_size: -
d_call: -
v_call: TRBV6-5

cdr3_aa: CASCSTKNTEAFF
cdr3_nt: TGTGCCAGCTGTTCGACAAAGAACACTGAAGCTTTCTTT
j_call: TRBJ1-1
clone_size: -
d_call: -
v_call: TRBV28

cdr3_aa: CASSFGTGPFYGYTF
cdr3_nt: TGTGCCAGCAGCTTCGGCACAGGGCCTTTCTATGGCTACACCTTC
j_call: TRBJ1-2
clone_size: -
d_call: -
v_call: TRBV7-9

cdr3_aa: CASSILYSGTEAFF
cdr3_nt: TGTGCCAGTAGTATCCTATACAGCGGCACTGAAGCTTTCTTT
j_call: TRBJ1-1
clone_size: -
d_call: -
v_call: TRBV19

cdr3_aa: CATSDWSGAGYTF
cdr3_nt: TGTGCCACCAGTGATTGGTCCGGCGCAGGCTACACCTTC
j_call: TRBJ1-2
clone_size: -
d_call: -
v_call: TRBV24-1

cdr3_aa: CASSSRDRGEQFF
cdr3_nt: TGTGCCAGCAGCTCGCGAGACAGGGGTGAGCAGTTCTTC
j_call: TRBJ2-1
clone_size: once
d_call: TRBD1
v_call: TRBV7-8

cdr3_aa: CASSPGTVVNEQFF
cdr3_nt: TGCGCCAGCAGCCCCGGGACAGTTGTCAATGAGCAGTTCTTC
j_call: TRBJ2-1
clone_size: once
d_call: TRBD1
v_call: TRBV5-1

cdr3_aa: CASSESNWGGLDTQYF
cdr3_nt: TGCGCCAGCAGTGAGTCGAACTGGGGGGGCCTCGATACGCAGTATTTT
j_call: TRBJ2-3
clone_size: -
d_call: -
v_call: TRBV10-1

cdr3_aa: CASSQASRTENIQYF
cdr3_nt: TGTGCCAGCAGCCAAGCGTCACGGACAGAAAACATTCAGTACTTC
j_call: TRBJ2-4
clone_size: few
d_call: -
v_call: TRBV14

cdr3_aa: CASRTRQGPNEAFF
cdr3_nt: TGTGCCAGCAGAACCCGACAGGGGCCAAATGAAGCTTTCTTT
j_call: TRBJ1-1
clone_size: -
d_call: TRBD1
v_call: TRBV5-8

cdr3_aa: CSASKGNPTDTQYF
cdr3_nt: TGCAGCGCTAGTAAGGGTAATCCCACAGATACGCAGTATTTT
j_call: TRBJ2-3
clone_size: -
d_call: -
v_call: TRBV29-1

cdr3_aa: CATSRGGTNTEAFF
cdr3_nt: TGTGCCACCAGCAGAGGAGGAACGAACACTGAAGCTTTCTTT
j_call: TRBJ1-1
clone_size: few
d_call: -
v_call: TRBV15

cdr3_aa: CASSEDRNQPQHF
cdr3_nt: TGTGCCAGCAGTGAGGACAGAAATCAGCCCCAGCATTTT
j_call: TRBJ1-5
clone_size: -
d_call: -
v_call: TRBV6-1

cdr3_aa: CASRPAGDPVNTEAFF
cdr3_nt: TGTGCCAGCAGACCCGCAGGGGATCCGGTGAACACTGAAGCTTTCTTT
j_call: TRBJ1-1
clone_size: -
d_call: -
v_call: TRBV27

cdr3_aa: CASRPYHRPEAFF
cdr3_nt: TGTGCCAGTAGGCCATACCATCGGCCTGAAGCTTTCTTT
j_call: TRBJ1-1
clone_size: -
d_call: -
v_call: TRBV19

cdr3_aa: CASSVHRGLSSSGANVLTF
cdr3_nt: TGTGCCAGCAGCGTGCACAGGGGGCTCTCCAGCTCTGGGGCCAACGTCCTGACTTTC
j_call: TRBJ2-6
clone_size: few
d_call: TRBD1
v_call: TRBV9

cdr3_aa: CASSFEGRYGYTF
cdr3_nt: TGTGCCAGCAGCTTTGAGGGACGCTACGGCTACACCTTC
j_call: TRBJ1-2
clone_size: -
d_call: -
v_call: TRBV5-6

cdr3_aa: CASSIAPHYEQYF
cdr3_nt: TGTGCCAGTAGTATAGCGCCCCACTACGAGCAGTACTTC
j_call: TRBJ2-7
clone_size: -
d_call: -
v_call: TRBV19

cdr3_aa: CASSLGQGVGTQYF
cdr3_nt: TGTGCCAGCAGTTTGGGACAGGGGGTGGGCACTCAGTACTTC
j_call: TRBJ2-4
clone_size: -
d_call: TRBD1
v_call: TRBV28

cdr3_aa: CASSSSPGGDNEKLFF
cdr3_nt: TGCGCCAGCAGCTCCAGTCCGGGGGGCGATAATGAAAAACTGTTTTTT
j_call: TRBJ1-4
clone_size: -
d_call: -
v_call: TRBV5-1

cdr3_aa: CASGLLATSYEQYF
cdr3_nt: TGTGCTAGTGGTTTACTGGCGACCTCCTACGAGCAGTACTTC
j_call: TRBJ2-7
clone_size: once
d_call: -
v_call: TRBV12-5

cdr3_aa: CAKNTGTGTERAEAFF
cdr3_nt: TGTGCCAAAAATACCGGGACAGGGACGGAGAGGGCTGAAGCTTTCTTT
j_call: TRBJ1-1
clone_size: -
d_call: TRBD1
v_call: TRBV2

cdr3_aa: CASSETRHGTGELFF
cdr3_nt: TGTGCCAGCAGTGAAACTCGTCACGGTACCGGGGAGCTGTTTTTT
j_call: TRBJ2-2
clone_size: few
d_call: -
v_call: TRBV2

cdr3_aa: CAEGEDGDTQYF
cdr3_nt: TGTGCCGAGGGGGAGGATGGAGATACGCAGTATTTT
j_call: TRBJ2-3
clone_size: -
d_call: -
v_call: TRBV6-5

cdr3_aa: CASSQDPRTGSTGELFF
cdr3_nt: TGCGCCAGCAGCCAAGATCCTAGGACAGGGTCTACCGGGGAGCTGTTTTTT
j_call: TRBJ2-2
clone_size: medium-sized
d_call: TRBD1
v_call: TRBV4-1

cdr3_aa: CASSLLPTSGSTDTQYF
cdr3_nt: TGCGCCAGCAGCCTCCTTCCCACTAGCGGGAGCACAGATACGCAGTATTTT
j_call: TRBJ2-3
clone_size: few
d_call: TRBD2
v_call: TRBV5-1

cdr3_aa: CASSFGGPQVPQHF
cdr3_nt: TGTGCCAGCAGTTTTGGGGGCCCTCAGGTGCCCCAGCATTTT
j_call: TRBJ1-5
clone_size: -
d_call: -
v_call: TRBV28

cdr3_aa: CATSTRQGGNEKLFF
cdr3_nt: TGTGCCACCAGCACGCGACAGGGAGGGAATGAAAAACTGTTTTTT
j_call: TRBJ1-4
clone_size: -
d_call: TRBD1
v_call: TRBV15

cdr3_aa: CSVWRGDYGYTF
cdr3_nt: TGCAGCGTTTGGCGGGGAGACTATGGCTACACCTTC
j_call: TRBJ1-2
clone_size: -
d_call: -
v_call: TRBV29-1

cdr3_aa: CASSLIATEYNSPLHF
cdr3_nt: TGTGCCAGCAGCTTAATTGCGACAGAGTATAATTCACCCCTCCACTTT
j_call: TRBJ1-6
clone_size: -
d_call: -
v_call: TRBV7-2

cdr3_aa: CAIRTGVSMNTEAFF
cdr3_nt: TGTGCCATCCGGACAGGGGTTAGCATGAACACTGAAGCTTTCTTT
j_call: TRBJ1-1
clone_size: -
d_call: TRBD1
v_call: TRBV10-3

cdr3_aa: CASSPGLAGEYNEQFF
cdr3_nt: TGTGCCAGCAGCCCGGGACTAGCGGGGGAATACAATGAGCAGTTCTTC
j_call: TRBJ2-1
clone_size: -
d_call: TRBD2
v_call: TRBV5-4

cdr3_aa: CASSHPPKSGTSGGYTF
cdr3_nt: TGTGCCAGCTCACATCCCCCAAAGTCCGGGACATCAGGTGGCTACACCTTC
j_call: TRBJ1-2
clone_size: -
d_call: -
v_call: TRBV18

cdr3_aa: CASSVTPTSYEQYF
cdr3_nt: TGTGCCAGCAGCGTGACCCCTACCTCCTACGAGCAGTACTTC
j_call: TRBJ2-7
clone_size: -
d_call: -
v_call: TRBV9